The 10 T cell receptor beta chains listed next were all sequenced from one sample in a study of cytotoxic CD8 clonotypes in ibrutinib-treated CLL. The method was immunoSEQ multiplex PCR; TCRdb's version includes in-frame clones alone and lacks a portion of them. Of some 61,000 clones detected, under 70% appear once; the ten largest clones hold roughly 6%. This material consisted of PBMCs, taken after 12 months of ibrutinib treatment. Every receptor here comes from a human donor with chronic lymphocytic leukemia.

The chain carries TRBV5-6 and TRBJ1-1, with 7 bases aligning to TRBD1. CDR3 size: 15 residues. Germline CDR1 SGHDT, CDR2 YYEEEE. The J segment lost 0 bases and the V segment lost 4 bases, leaving 6 bases of the junction unmatched. The CDR3 DNA reads as TGTGCCAGCAGCCCCACGACAGGGTTGAACACTGAAGCTTTCTTT. Encoded protein: CASSPTTGLNTEAFF.

The genes are TRBV18 and TRBJ1-1, with D hard to call. V was pared by 2 bases and J by 1 base, with 8 bases between. The V gene's germline CDR1 is KGHSH and CDR2 LQKENI. The length of the CDR3 is 14 residues. The CDR3 reads CASSPNSENTEAFF. In nucleotides, the CDR3 is TGTGCCAGCTCACCAAATTCAGAGAACACTGAAGCTTTCTTT.

This clone was seen a single time. The chain recombines TRBV30 with TRBJ2-3; D is undetermined. The CDR3 extends over 13 amino acids. From germline, CDR1 is GTSNPN and CDR2 SVGIG (reference sequence). The ends were cut back, 4 bases at V and 2 bases at J, with 10 bases in the middle. DNA of the CDR3: TGTGCCTGGACCCAGCCCCCCACAGATACGCAGTATTTT. This codes for CAWTQPPTDTQYF.

V gene TRBV6-1 combines with J gene TRBJ1-5; D perhaps matches TRBD1 (6 bases). The CDR3 is made up of 14 amino acids. V shed 5 bases and J shed 3 bases, with 11 bases lying between them. The germline gives CDR1 MNHNS, CDR2 SASEGT. CDR3 region: CASSSGQHNQPQHF. The CDR3, as DNA: TGTGCCAGCAGTAGTGGACAGCACAATCAGCCCCAGCATTTT.

V and J are TRBV9 and TRBJ2-2, with no clear D. Germline assignment: CDR1 SGDLS and CDR2 YYNGEE. Trimming shortened V by 3 bases and J by 7 bases, and 10 bases separated the two germline ends. The CDR3 has 13 residues. For the CDR3, the DNA is TGTGCCAGCAGCGCCCTCCGTGGCGGGGAGCTGTTTTTT. Encoded protein: CASSALRGGELFF.

There are a few counts of this clone. V gene TRBV10-3 combines with J gene TRBJ1-6; 10 nucleotides line up with TRBD1. CDR3 length: 20 amino acids. From germline, CDR1 is ENHRY and CDR2 SYGVKD. V shed 0 bases, J shed 0 bases, and the junction held 8 bases outside the gene matches. CDR3 residues: CAISESGGTGESSYNSPLHF. CDR3 in DNA: TGTGCCATCAGTGAGTCCGGGGGGACAGGGGAAAGCTCCTATAATTCACCCCTCCACTTT.

The V gene is TRBV7-2, the J gene TRBJ1-2; TRBD1 is a possible D gene (6 bases). CDR3 length: 15 residues. In germline, CDR1 is SGHTA, CDR2 FQGNSA. Trimming removed 4 bases at V and 4 bases at J, with 16 bases between. CDR3 DNA sequence: TGTGCCAGCAGCTCCCGGGACCCAGGGGTCTATGGCTACACCTTC. Its translation: CASSSRDPGVYGYTF.

The chain couples TRBV30 to TRBJ2-1, with D possibly being TRBD1 or TRBD2 (6 bases each). CDR3 length: 15 residues. Germline V lookup: CDR1 GTSNPN, CDR2 SVGIG (reference sequence). V lost 5 bases to trimming and J lost 5 bases, with 19 bases between them. The CDR3 protein is CAWDKGGTINNEQFF. CDR3 sequence (DNA): TGTGCCTGGGATAAAGGGGGGACCATCAACAATGAGCAGTTCTTC.

V gene TRBV6-5 combines with J gene TRBJ2-1; tentative D call: TRBD2 (7 bases). Trimming took 2 bases from V and 6 from J, leaving 14 bases between them. Germline CDR1 is MNHEY and CDR2 is SVGAGI. This CDR3 region has 15 residues. The CDR3 is CASSYEGGQRNEQFF. The CDR3 DNA reads TGTGCCAGCAGTTACGAGGGGGGGCAGCGCAATGAGCAGTTCTTC.

This clone was found once. The V gene is TRBV27, the J gene TRBJ1-5; no reliable D call. The CDR3 runs to 15 residues. Trimming cost V 1 base and J 4 bases, with 11 bases left between them. Germline V gives CDR1 MNHEY, CDR2 SMNVEV (reference sequence). CDR3 loop: CASSLFGGTNQPQHF. The CDR3 coding sequence is TGTGCCAGCAGTTTATTCGGCGGAACGAATCAGCCCCAGCATTTT.